Here is one T cell receptor (beta chain) with its context. The data stem from a study of blood T cell repertoires in COVID-19. The data were produced by immunoSEQ multiplex PCR, yet TCRdb's version contains in-frame clones alone and is incomplete. The table has roughly 480,000 clones, 80% to 90% seen once. Trimming took off 0 bases at V and 1 base at J, with 10 bases between the two ends. Germline V lookup: CDR1 SGHRS, CDR2 YFSETQ. The CDR3 has 15 amino acids. The chain links TRBV5-1 to TRBJ1-1; D is possibly TRBD1 (5 bases). The origin of this receptor is a man aged 18 to 30 with COVID-19, enrolled during active disease. Material: peripheral blood. For the CDR3, the DNA is TGCGCCAGCAGCTTGGGGCCGGGGGAGAACACTGAAGCTTTCTTT. This codes for CASSLGPGENTEAFF.